This TCR beta chain is drawn from a study of beta chain features in type 1 diabetes. Study-wide findings and caveats: An over-representation of cells with high TCR expression could result from cDNA sequencing. In all four CD4+ subsets, TCRB CDR3 length was significantly, moderately reduced in type 1 diabetes.

Germline CDR1 and CDR2: SGHKS and YYEKEE (reference sequence). V was trimmed by 3 bases and J by 8 bases, leaving 12 bases between them. This CDR3 contains 13 residues. Note on this clone: Its cognate antigen is unknown.

Sorting of CD4+ naive, central memory, regulatory and stem cell-like memory cells was performed via CD45RO/CCR7/CD25/CD127/CD95/CD27. Without exception, sorted populations had purity beyond 95%. Reverse transcribing all isolated RNA meant expressed TCRB transcripts were sequenced. Repertoires were generated with immunoSEQ multiplex PCR, while TCRdb's copy carries only in-frame clones and drops some. This sample yields 300,000 to 350,000 clones, of which roughly 9% are seen a single time; over 0.95% belongs to the top ten. The sample taken for sequencing was central memory CD4+ T cells from blood. This receptor was identified in a man younger than 45 with type 1 diabetes. The chain joins TRBV5-5 to TRBJ2-1; weak D call: TRBD2 (5 bases). The CDR3 region is CASSSSGVDEQFF. The CDR3 DNA is TGTGCCAGCAGCTCGTCCGGGGTCGATGAGCAGTTCTTC.